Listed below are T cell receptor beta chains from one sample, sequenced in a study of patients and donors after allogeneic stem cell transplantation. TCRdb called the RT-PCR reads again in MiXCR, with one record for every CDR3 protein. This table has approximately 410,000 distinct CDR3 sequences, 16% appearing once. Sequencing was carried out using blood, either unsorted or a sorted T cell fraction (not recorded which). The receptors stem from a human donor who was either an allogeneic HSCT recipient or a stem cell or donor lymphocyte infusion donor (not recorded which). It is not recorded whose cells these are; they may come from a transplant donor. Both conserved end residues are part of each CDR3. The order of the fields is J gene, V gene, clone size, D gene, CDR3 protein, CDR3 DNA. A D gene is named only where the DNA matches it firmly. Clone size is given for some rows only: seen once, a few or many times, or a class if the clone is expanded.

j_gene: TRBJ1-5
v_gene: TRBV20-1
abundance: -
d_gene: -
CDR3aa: CSARDPGRDGTQPQHF
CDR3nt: TGCAGTGCTAGAGACCCCGGCAGGGATGGTACTCAGCCCCAGCATTTT

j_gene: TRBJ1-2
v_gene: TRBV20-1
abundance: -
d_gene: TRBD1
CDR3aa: CSARDQKRGPSGYGYTF
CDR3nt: TGCAGTGCTAGAGATCAAAAAAGGGGGCCTTCGGGCTATGGCTACACCTTC

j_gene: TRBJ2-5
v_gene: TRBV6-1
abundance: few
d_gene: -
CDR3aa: CASSPSGDQETQYF
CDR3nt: TGTGCCAGCAGTCCGTCGGGGGACCAAGAGACCCAGTACTTC

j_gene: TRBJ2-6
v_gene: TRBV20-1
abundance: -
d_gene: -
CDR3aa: CSAGPPASGANVLTF
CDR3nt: TGCAGTGCTGGTCCCCCAGCATCTGGGGCCAACGTCCTGACTTTC

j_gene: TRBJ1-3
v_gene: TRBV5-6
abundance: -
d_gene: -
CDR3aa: CASSLAPRSGNTIYF
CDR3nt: TGTGCCAGCAGCTTGGCGCCTCGCTCTGGAAACACCATATATTTT

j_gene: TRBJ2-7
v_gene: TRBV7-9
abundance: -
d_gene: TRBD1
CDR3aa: CASSSGTGLGDHEQYF
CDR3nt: TGTGCCAGCAGTTCCGGGACAGGGCTCGGGGACCACGAGCAGTACTTC

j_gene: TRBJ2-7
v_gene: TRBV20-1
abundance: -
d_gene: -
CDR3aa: CSAREMVGSSYEQYF
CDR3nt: TGCAGTGCTAGAGAAATGGTTGGGAGCTCCTACGAGCAGTACTTC

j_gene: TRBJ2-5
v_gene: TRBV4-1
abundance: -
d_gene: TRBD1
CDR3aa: CASSQDTGQGTGETQYF
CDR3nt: TGCGCCAGCAGCCAAGATACGGGACAGGGAACGGGGGAGACCCAGTACTTC

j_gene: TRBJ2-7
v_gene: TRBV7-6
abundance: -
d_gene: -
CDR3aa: CASSLRGLAYEQYF
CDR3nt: TGTGCCAGCAGCTTACGGGGGCTCGCCTACGAGCAGTACTTC

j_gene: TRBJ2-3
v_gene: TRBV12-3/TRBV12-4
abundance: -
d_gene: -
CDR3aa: CASSLARWSRVTDTQYF
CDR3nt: TGTGCCAGCAGTTTAGCGCGTTGGTCCAGGGTTACAGATACGCAGTATTTT

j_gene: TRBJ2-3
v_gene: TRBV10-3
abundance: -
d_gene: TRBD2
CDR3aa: CAISLAGGPTDTQYF
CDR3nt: TGTGCCATCAGTTTAGCGGGGGGGCCGACAGATACGCAGTATTTT

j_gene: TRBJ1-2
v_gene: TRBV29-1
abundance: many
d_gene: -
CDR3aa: CSVVYPRANYGYTF
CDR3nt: TGCAGCGTTGTCTACCCAAGAGCTAACTATGGCTACACCTTC

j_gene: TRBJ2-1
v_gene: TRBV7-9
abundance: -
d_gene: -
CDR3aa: CASSEGQISYNEQFF
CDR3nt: TGTGCCAGCAGCGAAGGACAGATCTCCTACAATGAGCAGTTCTTC

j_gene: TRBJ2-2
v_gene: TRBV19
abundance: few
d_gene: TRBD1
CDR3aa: CASSIPGTANTGELFF
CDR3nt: TGTGCCAGTAGTATCCCCGGGACAGCGAACACCGGGGAGCTGTTTTTT

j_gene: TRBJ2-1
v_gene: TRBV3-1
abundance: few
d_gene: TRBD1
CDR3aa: CASSLTGLGTYNEQFF
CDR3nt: TGTGCCAGCAGCCTGACAGGGTTGGGAACGTACAATGAGCAGTTCTTC

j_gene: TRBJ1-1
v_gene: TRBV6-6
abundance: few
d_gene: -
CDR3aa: CASSYDARAFF
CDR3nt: TGTGCCAGCAGTTACGATGCGCGAGCTTTCTTT

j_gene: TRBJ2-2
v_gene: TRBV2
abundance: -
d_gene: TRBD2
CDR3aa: CASVPSGSGELFF
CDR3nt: TGTGCCAGCGTCCCTAGCGGGAGTGGGGAGCTGTTTTTT

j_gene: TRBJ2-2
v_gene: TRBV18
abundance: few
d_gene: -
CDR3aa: CASSPLRAGELFF
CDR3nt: TGTGCCAGCTCACCACTAAGGGCCGGGGAGCTGTTTTTT

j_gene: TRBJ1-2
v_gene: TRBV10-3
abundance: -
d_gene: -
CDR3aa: CAISGTDYGYTF
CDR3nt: TGTGCCATCAGTGGCACGGACTATGGCTACACCTTC

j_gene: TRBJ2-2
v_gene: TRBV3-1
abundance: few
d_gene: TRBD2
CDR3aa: CASSTTSVTGELFF
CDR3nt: TGTGCCAGCAGCACGACTAGCGTGACCGGGGAGCTGTTTTTT

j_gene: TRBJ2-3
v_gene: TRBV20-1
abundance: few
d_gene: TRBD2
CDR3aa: CSAPRLAGPRDTQYF
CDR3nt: TGCAGTGCCCCCCGACTAGCGGGGCCCCGGGATACGCAGTATTTT

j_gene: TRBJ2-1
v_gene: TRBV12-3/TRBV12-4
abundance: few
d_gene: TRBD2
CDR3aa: CASSSGTNNEQFF
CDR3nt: TGTGCCAGCAGTTCCGGGACTAACAATGAGCAGTTCTTC

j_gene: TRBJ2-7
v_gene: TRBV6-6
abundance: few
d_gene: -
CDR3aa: CASTERHYEQYF
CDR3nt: TGTGCCAGCACGGAGCGGCACTACGAGCAGTACTTC

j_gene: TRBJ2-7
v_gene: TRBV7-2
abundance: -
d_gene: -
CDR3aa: CASSPRLDEWRYF
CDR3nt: TGTGCCAGCAGCCCCCGCCTCGATGAATGGAGGTACTTC

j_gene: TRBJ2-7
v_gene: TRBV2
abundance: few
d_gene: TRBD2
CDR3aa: CASRGGLAGYEQYF
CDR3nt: TGTGCCAGCAGGGGGGGACTAGCGGGCTACGAGCAGTACTTC

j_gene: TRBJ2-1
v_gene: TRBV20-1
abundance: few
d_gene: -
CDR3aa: CSARVRLSYNEQFF
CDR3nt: TGCAGTGCTAGAGTTAGACTATCCTACAATGAGCAGTTCTTC

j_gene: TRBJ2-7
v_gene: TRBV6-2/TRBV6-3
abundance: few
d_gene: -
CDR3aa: CASSYDSSYEQYF
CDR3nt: TGTGCCAGCAGTTACGACAGCTCCTACGAGCAGTACTTC

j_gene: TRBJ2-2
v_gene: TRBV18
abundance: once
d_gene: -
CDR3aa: CASSPRGVANTGELFF
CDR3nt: TGTGCCAGCTCACCGCGGGGCGTCGCGAACACCGGGGAGCTGTTTTTT

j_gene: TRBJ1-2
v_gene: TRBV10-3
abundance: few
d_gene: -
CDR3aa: CAISAQREGNGYTF
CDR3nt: TGTGCCATCAGCGCTCAGCGGGAGGGCAATGGCTACACCTTC

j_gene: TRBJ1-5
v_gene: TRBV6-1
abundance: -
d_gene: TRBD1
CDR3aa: CASKAGGWNQPQHF
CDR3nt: TGTGCCAGCAAGGCAGGGGGCTGGAATCAGCCCCAGCATTTT

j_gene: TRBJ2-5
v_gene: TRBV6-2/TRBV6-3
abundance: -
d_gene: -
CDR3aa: CASSYSRPGTQYF
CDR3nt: TGTGCCAGCAGTTACTCACGGCCGGGGACCCAGTACTTC

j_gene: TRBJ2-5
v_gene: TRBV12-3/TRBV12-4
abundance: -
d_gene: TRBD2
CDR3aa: CASSLAGGPETQYF
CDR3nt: TGTGCCAGCAGTTTAGCGGGAGGGCCAGAGACCCAGTACTTC

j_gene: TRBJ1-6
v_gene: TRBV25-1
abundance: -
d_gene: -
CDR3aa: CASSERTVNSPLHF
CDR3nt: TGTGCCAGCAGTGAACGGACAGTTAATTCACCCCTCCACTTT

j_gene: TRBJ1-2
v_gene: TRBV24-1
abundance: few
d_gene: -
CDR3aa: CATSGGFGYTF
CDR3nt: TGTGCCACCAGTGGAGGGTTTGGCTACACCTTC

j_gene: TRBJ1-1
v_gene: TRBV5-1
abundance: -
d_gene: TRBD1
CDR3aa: CASSKQGGTNTEAFF
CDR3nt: TGCGCCAGCAGCAAACAGGGGGGGACCAACACTGAAGCTTTCTTT

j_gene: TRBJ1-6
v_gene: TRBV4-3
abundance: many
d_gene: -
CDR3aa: CASSQEQGRNSPLHF
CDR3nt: TGCGCCAGCAGCCAAGAGCAGGGGCGGAATTCACCCCTCCACTTT

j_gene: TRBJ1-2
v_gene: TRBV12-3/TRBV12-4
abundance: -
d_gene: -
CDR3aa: CASSPPTGSYGYTF
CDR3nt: TGTGCCAGCAGTCCCCCGACAGGATCCTATGGCTACACCTTC

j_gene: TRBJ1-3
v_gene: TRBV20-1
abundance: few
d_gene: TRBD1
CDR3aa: CSATDRAGGNTIYF
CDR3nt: TGCAGTGCTACCGACAGGGCGGGAGGAAACACCATATATTTT

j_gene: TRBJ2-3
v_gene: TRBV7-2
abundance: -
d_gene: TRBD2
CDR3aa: CASSSRSGGAGDTQYF
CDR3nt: TGTGCCAGCAGCTCTCGTAGCGGGGGGGCCGGAGATACGCAGTATTTT

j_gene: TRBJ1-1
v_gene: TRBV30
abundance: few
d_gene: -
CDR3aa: CAWSFFSTEAFF
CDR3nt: TGTGCCTGGAGTTTCTTTAGCACTGAAGCTTTCTTT

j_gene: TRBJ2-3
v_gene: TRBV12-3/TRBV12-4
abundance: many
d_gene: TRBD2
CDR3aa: CASSPLAVGTDTQYF
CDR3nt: TGTGCCAGCAGTCCACTAGCGGTAGGCACAGATACGCAGTATTTT

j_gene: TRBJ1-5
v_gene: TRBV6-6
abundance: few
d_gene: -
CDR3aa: CASSWEPSQPQHF
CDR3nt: TGTGCCAGCAGCTGGGAGCCTAGTCAGCCCCAGCATTTT

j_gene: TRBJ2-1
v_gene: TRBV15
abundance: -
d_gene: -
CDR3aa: CATSLSSYNEQFF
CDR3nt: TGTGCCACCAGCCTGAGCTCCTACAATGAGCAGTTCTTC

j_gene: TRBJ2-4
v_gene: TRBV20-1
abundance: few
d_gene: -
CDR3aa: CSARERGALGIQYF
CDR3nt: TGCAGTGCTAGGGAAAGGGGGGCTTTGGGCATTCAGTACTTC

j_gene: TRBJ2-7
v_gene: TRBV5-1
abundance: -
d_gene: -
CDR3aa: CASSRDQRRSSYEQYF
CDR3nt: TGCGCCAGCAGCCGGGACCAGCGGAGGAGCTCCTACGAGCAGTACTTC

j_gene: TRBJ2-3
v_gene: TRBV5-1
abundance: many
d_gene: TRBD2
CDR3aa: CASSPDGAGVADTQYF
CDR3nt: TGCGCCAGCAGCCCCGATGGGGCGGGGGTTGCAGATACGCAGTATTTT

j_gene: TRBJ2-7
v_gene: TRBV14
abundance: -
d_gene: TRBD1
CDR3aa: CASSQKQGDSYEQYF
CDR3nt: TGTGCCAGCAGCCAAAAACAGGGGGACTCCTACGAGCAGTACTTC

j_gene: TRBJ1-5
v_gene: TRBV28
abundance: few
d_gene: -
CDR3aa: CASSLFDSSNQPQHF
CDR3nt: TGTGCCAGCAGTTTATTCGACTCTAGCAATCAGCCCCAGCATTTT

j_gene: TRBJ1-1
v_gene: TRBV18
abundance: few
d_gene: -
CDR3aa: CASSPLYNTEAFF
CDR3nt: TGTGCCAGCTCACCCCTATATAACACTGAAGCTTTCTTT

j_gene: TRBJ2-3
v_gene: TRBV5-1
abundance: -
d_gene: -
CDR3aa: CASSSAGFFTDTQYF
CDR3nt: TGCGCCAGCAGCTCCGCGGGGTTCTTCACAGATACGCAGTATTTT

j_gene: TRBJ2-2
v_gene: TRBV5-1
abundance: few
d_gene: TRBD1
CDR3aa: CASSTGQMNTGELFF
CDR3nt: TGCGCCAGCAGCACGGGACAGATGAACACCGGGGAGCTGTTTTTT

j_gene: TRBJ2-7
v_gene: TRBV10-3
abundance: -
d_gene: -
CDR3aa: CAITSMPAGGYEQYF
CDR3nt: TGTGCCATCACTTCAATGCCAGCTGGAGGCTACGAGCAGTACTTC

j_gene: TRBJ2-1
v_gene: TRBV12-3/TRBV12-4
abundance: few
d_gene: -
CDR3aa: CASSLRATYNEQFF
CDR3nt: TGTGCCAGCAGTTTAAGGGCTACCTACAATGAGCAGTTCTTC

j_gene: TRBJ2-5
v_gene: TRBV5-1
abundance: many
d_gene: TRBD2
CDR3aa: CASSLGLAETQYF
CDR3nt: TGCGCCAGCAGCTTGGGACTAGCGGAGACCCAGTACTTC

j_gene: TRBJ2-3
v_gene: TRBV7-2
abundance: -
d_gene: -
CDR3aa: CASSPRGTSTDTQYF
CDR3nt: TGTGCCAGCAGCCCACGGGGGACTAGCACAGATACGCAGTATTTT

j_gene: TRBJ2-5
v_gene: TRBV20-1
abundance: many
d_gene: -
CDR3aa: CSARALARETQYF
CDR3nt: TGCAGTGCTAGGGCTCTAGCGAGAGAGACCCAGTACTTC

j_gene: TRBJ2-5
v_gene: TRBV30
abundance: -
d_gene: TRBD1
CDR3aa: CAETGDSPGTQYF
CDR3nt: TGTGCCGAGACCGGGGACAGCCCGGGGACCCAGTACTTC

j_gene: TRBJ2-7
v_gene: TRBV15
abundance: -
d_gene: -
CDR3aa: CATSRDVGDEQYF
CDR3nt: TGTGCCACCAGCAGAGATGTTGGGGACGAGCAGTACTTC

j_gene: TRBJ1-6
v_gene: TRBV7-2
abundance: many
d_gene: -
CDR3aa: CASSFPGKAYNSPLHF
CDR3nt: TGTGCCAGCAGCTTTCCAGGGAAGGCCTATAATTCACCCCTCCACTTT